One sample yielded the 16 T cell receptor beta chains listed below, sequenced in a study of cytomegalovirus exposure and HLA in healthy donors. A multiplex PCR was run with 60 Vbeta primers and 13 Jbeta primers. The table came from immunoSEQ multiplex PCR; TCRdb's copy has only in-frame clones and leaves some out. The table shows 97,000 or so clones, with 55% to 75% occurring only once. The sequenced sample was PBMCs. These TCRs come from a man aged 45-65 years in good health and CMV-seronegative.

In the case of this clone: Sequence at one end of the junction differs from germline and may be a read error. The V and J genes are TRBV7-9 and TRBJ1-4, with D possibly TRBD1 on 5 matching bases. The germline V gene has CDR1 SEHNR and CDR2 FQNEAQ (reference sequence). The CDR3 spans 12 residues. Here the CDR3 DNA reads TGTTCCAGCAGGGAGAGGGATGAAAAACTGTTTTTT. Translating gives CSSRERDEKLFF.

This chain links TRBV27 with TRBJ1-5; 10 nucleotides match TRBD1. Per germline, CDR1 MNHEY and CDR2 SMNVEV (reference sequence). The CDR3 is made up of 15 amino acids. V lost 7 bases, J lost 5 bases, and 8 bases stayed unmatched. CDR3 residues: CASKLRDRGDQPQHF. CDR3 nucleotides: TGTGCCAGCAAACTTCGGGACAGGGGAGATCAGCCCCAGCATTTT.

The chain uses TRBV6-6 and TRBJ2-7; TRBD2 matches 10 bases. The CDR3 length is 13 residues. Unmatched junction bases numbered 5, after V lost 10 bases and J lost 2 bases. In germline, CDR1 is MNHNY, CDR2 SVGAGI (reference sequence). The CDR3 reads CATLAGGPYEQYF. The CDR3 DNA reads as TGTGCCACATTAGCGGGAGGCCCCTACGAGCAGTACTTC.

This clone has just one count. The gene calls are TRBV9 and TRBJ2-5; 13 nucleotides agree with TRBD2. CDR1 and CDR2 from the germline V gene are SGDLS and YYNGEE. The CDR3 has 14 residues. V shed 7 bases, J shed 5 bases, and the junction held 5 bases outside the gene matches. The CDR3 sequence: CASGGTSGTETQYF. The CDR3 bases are TGTGCCAGCGGGGGGACTAGCGGGACGGAGACCCAGTACTTC.

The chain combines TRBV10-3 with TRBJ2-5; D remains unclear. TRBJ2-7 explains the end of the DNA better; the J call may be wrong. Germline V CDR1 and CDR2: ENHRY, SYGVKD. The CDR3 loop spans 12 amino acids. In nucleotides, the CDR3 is TGTGCCATCAGCCTGACGAACTACGAGCAGTACTTC. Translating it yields CAISLTNYEQYF.

The CDR3: CASSNRGNTEAFF. CDR3 bases: TGTGCCAGTAGTAACAGGGGAAACACTGAAGCTTTCTTT. This sequence joins TRBV19 and TRBJ1-1, with 7 nucleotides matching TRBD1. The CDR3 is 13 amino acids. V shed 4 bases, J shed 2 bases, and the junction held 1 base outside the gene matches. Germline-derived CDR1 and CDR2 are LNHDA and SQIVND (reference sequence). Together with reference TRBV19 and TRBJ1-1, the CDR3 gives the full variable domain: DGGITQSPKYLFRKEGQNVTLSCEQNLNHDAMYWYRQDPGQGLRLIYYSQIVNDFQKGDIAEGYSVSREKKESFPLTVTSAQKNPTAFYLCASSNRGNTEAFFGQGTRLTVV.

Here the CDR3 reads CAALTPGGYGYTF. CDR3 DNA: TGTGCCGCCCTAACTCCCGGGGGCTATGGCTACACCTTC. The rearrangement uses TRBV28 and TRBJ1-2; maybe TRBD1 (5 bases). The germline CDR1 and CDR2 sequences are MDHEN and SYDVKM. Trimming took off 11 bases at V and 4 bases at J, with 17 bases between the two ends. CDR3 length: 13 amino acids.

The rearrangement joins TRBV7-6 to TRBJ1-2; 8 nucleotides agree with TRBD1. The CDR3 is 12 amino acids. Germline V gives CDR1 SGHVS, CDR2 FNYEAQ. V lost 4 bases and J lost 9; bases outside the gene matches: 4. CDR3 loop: CASSSGQGSYTF. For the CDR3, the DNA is TGTGCCAGCAGCTCCGGACAGGGCAGCTACACCTTC.

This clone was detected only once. The CDR3 region is CASSQAAGGCEQYF. As DNA, the CDR3 is TGTGCCAGCAGCCAAGCGGCAGGGGGCTGCGAGCAGTACTTC. The chain joins TRBV4-2 to TRBJ2-7, with 8 bases identical to TRBD1. Trimming at V came to 1 base and at J to 6 bases, leaving 5 bases not matched to a gene. Germline loops: CDR1 LGHNA, CDR2 YNFKEQ. The CDR3 covers 14 residues.

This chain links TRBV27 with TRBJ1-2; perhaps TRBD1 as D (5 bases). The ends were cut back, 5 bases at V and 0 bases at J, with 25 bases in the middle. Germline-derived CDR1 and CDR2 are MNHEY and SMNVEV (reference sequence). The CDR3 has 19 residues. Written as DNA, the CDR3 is TGTGCCAGCAGTCCCACTCAGGGCAGCAGGGCATCTACTAACTATGGCTACACCTTC. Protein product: CASSPTQGSRASTNYGYTF.

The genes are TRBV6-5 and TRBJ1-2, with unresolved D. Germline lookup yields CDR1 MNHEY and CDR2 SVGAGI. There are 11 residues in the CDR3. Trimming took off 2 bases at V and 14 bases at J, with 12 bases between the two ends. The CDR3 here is CASSYGEVRTF. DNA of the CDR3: TGTGCCAGCAGTTACGGAGAGGTTAGGACCTTC.

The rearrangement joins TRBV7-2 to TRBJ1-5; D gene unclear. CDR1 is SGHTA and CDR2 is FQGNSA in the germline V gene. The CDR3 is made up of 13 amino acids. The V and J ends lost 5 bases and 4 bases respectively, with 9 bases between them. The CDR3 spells CASSQVANQPQHF. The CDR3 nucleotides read TGTGCCAGCAGCCAAGTGGCTAATCAGCCCCAGCATTTT.

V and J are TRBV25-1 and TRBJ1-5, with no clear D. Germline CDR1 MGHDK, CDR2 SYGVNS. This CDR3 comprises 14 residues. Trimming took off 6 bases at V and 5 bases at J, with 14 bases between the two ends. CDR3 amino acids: CASRGGGRDQPQHF. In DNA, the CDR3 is TGTGCCAGCAGAGGAGGAGGTCGGGATCAGCCCCAGCATTTT.

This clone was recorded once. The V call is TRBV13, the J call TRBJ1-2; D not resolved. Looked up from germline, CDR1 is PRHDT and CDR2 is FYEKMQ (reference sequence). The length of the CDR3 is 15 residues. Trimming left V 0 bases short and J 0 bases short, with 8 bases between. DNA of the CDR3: TGTGCCAGCAGCTTAGGGGCACAGCCTAACTATGGCTACACCTTC. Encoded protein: CASSLGAQPNYGYTF.

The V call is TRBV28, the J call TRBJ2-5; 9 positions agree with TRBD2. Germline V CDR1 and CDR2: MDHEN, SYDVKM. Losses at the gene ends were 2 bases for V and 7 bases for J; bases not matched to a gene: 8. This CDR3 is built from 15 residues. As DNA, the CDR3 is TGTGCCAGCAGTTTAATAGCGGGAGTGGTTGGGACCCAGTACTTC. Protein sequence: CASSLIAGVVGTQYF. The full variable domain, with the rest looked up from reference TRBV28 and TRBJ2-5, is DVKVTQSSRYLVKRTGEKVFLECVQDMDHENMFWYRQDPGLGLRLIYFSYDVKMKEKGDIPEGYSVSREKKERFSLILESASTNQTSMYLCASSLIAGVVGTQYFGPGTRLLVL.

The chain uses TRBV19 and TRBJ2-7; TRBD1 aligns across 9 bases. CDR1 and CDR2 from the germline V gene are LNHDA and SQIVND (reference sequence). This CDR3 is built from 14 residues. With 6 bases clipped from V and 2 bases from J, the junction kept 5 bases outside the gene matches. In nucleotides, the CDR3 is TGTGCCAGTAGCCCGGGACAGGGAACCTACGAGCAGTACTTC. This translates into CASSPGQGTYEQYF. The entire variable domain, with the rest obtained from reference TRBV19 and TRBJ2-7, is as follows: DGGITQSPKYLFRKEGQNVTLSCEQNLNHDAMYWYRQDPGQGLRLIYYSQIVNDFQKGDIAEGYSVSREKKESFPLTVTSAQKNPTAFYLCASSPGQGTYEQYFGPGTRLTVT.